The 31 T cell receptor beta chains below all came from one sample that was sequenced in a study of blood T cell dynamics during melanoma immunotherapy. Repertoires were generated with immunoSEQ multiplex PCR, while TCRdb's copy carries only in-frame clones and drops some. This table has approximately 15,000 clones, roughly four fifths appearing once. Time point: pre-treatment baseline. This material consisted of blood, taken from a patient treated with checkpoint blockade. These receptors all come from a human donor with melanoma.

The V call is TRBV7-2, the J call TRBJ1-1; D unresolved. V lost 5 bases, J lost 0 bases, and 10 bases lay in between. The CDR3 covers 14 residues. Per the germline V gene, CDR1 is SGHTA and CDR2 is FQGNSA. The CDR3: CASSPGNMNTEAFF. CDR3 sequence (DNA): TGTGCCAGCAGCCCAGGAAATATGAACACTGAAGCTTTCTTT.

The rearrangement uses TRBV4-3 and TRBJ2-1; D is uncertain. The CDR3 has 14 amino acids. CDR1 is LGHNA, CDR2 YSLEER, per germline. V was trimmed by 1 base and J by 6 bases, leaving 10 bases between them. The CDR3 coding sequence is TGCGCCAGCAGCCAAGTGGTGTTTTCCAATGAGCAGTTCTTC. It codes for CASSQVVFSNEQFF.

The V gene is TRBV29-1, the J gene TRBJ1-1; D possibly corresponds to TRBD1 (5 bases). The germline V gene has CDR1 SQVTM and CDR2 ANQGSEA. The CDR3 length is 13 residues. V was pared by 2 bases and J by 10 bases, with 17 bases between. For the CDR3, the DNA is TGCAGCGTTGAAAGGGACGGGGGTAACGGAGCTTTCTTT. It codes for CSVERDGGNGAFF.

The rearrangement joins TRBV19 to TRBJ2-5, with TRBD2 identical over 12 bases. Trimming cost V 4 bases and J 2 bases; bases outside gene matches: 2. Germline V gene sequence: CDR1 LNHDA, CDR2 SQIVND (reference sequence). The CDR3 extends over 15 amino acids. The DNA of the CDR3 is TGTGCCAGTAGTAACCTAGCGGGAGGGCAAGAGACCCAGTACTTC. It codes for CASSNLAGGQETQYF.

The chain couples TRBV28 to TRBJ2-1; no definite D call. The V and J ends lost 2 bases and 7 bases respectively, with 6 bases between them. The CDR3 has 12 amino acids. The germline CDR1 and CDR2 sequences are MDHEN and SYDVKM. The CDR3: CASSLNRNEQFF. CDR3 DNA sequence: TGTGCCAGCAGTTTAAATCGGAATGAGCAGTTCTTC.

The genes are TRBV21-1 and TRBJ1-2; no check of the table's D call, TRBD1, against the DNA was made. TRBV21-1 is termed a pseudogene. The CDR3 is 13 amino acids. The DNA of the CDR3 is TGTGCCAGCAGTCCAGGGTTCGACTATGGCTACACCTTC. Its protein product is CASSPGFDYGYTF.

The chain carries TRBV18 and TRBJ2-1, with D perhaps TRBD1 (5 bases). From germline, CDR1 is KGHSH and CDR2 LQKENI. Trimming took 0 bases from V and 5 from J, leaving 17 bases between them. The CDR3 sequence is 17 residues long. CDR3 nucleotides: TGTGCCAGCTCACCACCGACGGCAGGGCATGCGGACAATGAGCAGTTCTTC. Amino acids: CASSPPTAGHADNEQFF.

This clone was seen only once. The chain uses TRBV18 and TRBJ1-4; D is unclear. V lost 6 bases, J lost 3 bases, and 20 bases lay in between. The CDR3 is 17 residues long. Germline V gene data show CDR1 as KGHSH and CDR2 as LQKENI. CDR3 coding DNA: TGTGCCAGCTCCCGAACGGTCGGGCCCCGGGCTAATGAAAAACTGTTTTTT. Residues: CASSRTVGPRANEKLFF.

The chain has TRBV7-8 and TRBJ1-5, with D perhaps matching TRBD1 (6 bases). CDR3 length: 14 residues. The germline CDR1 and CDR2 sequences are SGHVS and FQNEAQ. V was clipped by 1 base and J by 7 bases, with 11 bases between them. CDR3 sequence: CASSLVGGPQPQHF. The CDR3 bases are TGTGCCAGCAGCTTAGTGGGGGGCCCCCAGCCCCAGCATTTT.

The rearrangement joins TRBV7-9 to TRBJ2-2, with D possibly TRBD1 on 5 matching bases. From germline, CDR1 is SEHNR and CDR2 FQNEAQ (reference sequence). The CDR3 runs to 16 residues. The V end was cut by 4 bases, the J end by 0 bases, with 12 bases between. This chain's CDR3 is CASSYLKTANTGELFF. The CDR3 DNA sequence: TGTGCCAGCAGCTACCTGAAGACAGCGAACACCGGGGAGCTGTTTTTT.

V gene TRBV29-1 combines with J gene TRBJ2-4; the match to TRBD2 covers 8 bases. CDR1 and CDR2 (germline): SQVTM, ANQGSEA. The V segment lost 0 bases and the J segment 13 bases; nucleotides outside the gene matches: 5. The CDR3 runs 12 residues. CDR3 nucleotides: TGCAGCGTTGAAGACGGTAGCGGGATGCAGTACTTC. Protein: CSVEDGSGMQYF. Supplemented by reference TRBV29-1 and TRBJ2-4, the full variable domain reads SAVISQKPSRDICQRGTSLTIQCQVDSQVTMMFWYRQQPGQSLTLIATANQGSEATYESGFVIDKFPISRPNLTFSTLTVSNMSPEDSSIYLCSVEDGSGMQYFGAGTRLSVL.

This chain uses TRBV7-9 with TRBJ1-1; 8 positions match TRBD1. Germline CDR1 SEHNR, CDR2 FQNEAQ (reference sequence). The CDR3 length is 14 residues. V gave up 5 bases and J gave up 1 base; unmatched junction bases: 3. CDR3 loop: CASSEQGENTEAFF. The CDR3 DNA reads as TGTGCCAGCAGCGAACAGGGGGAGAACACTGAAGCTTTCTTT. Full variable domain (outside the CDR3, taken from reference TRBV7-9 and TRBJ1-1): DTGVSQNPRHKITKRGQNVTFRCDPISEHNRLYWYRQTLGQGPEFLTYFQNEAQLEKSRLLSDRFSAERPKGSFSTLEIQRTEQGDSAMYLCASSEQGENTEAFFGQGTRLTVV.

As regards this clone: One end of the junction is discordant with germline, which a read error may explain. The chain has TRBV7-7 and TRBJ2-2; D is unclear. The CDR3 covers 14 residues. Germline V gives CDR1 SSHAT, CDR2 FNYEAQ (reference sequence). The CDR3 DNA reads as TGTGCTAGCAGCTTACTCGGGCCCACCGGGGAGCTGTTTTTT. It specifies CASSLLGPTGELFF.

The count of this clone is one. The chain uses TRBV6-5 and TRBJ2-3; the D call may be TRBD1 or TRBD2 (5 bases each). The CDR3 loop spans 15 amino acids. V dropped 4 bases and J dropped 1 base, with 12 bases sitting between them. CDR1 is MNHEY, CDR2 SVGAGI, per germline. The CDR3, as DNA: TGTGCCAGCAGTTTTTCTCGGGGCCGCACAGATACGCAGTATTTT. This sequence encodes CASSFSRGRTDTQYF.

The chain has TRBV7-8 and TRBJ2-1; 7 nucleotides match TRBD1. V was pared by 7 bases and J by 7 bases, with 1 base of the junction left unmatched. The CDR3 runs 11 residues. Per the germline V gene, CDR1 is SGHVS and CDR2 is FQNEAQ. The CDR3, as DNA: TGTGCCAGCAACAGGGGTAATGAGCAGTTCTTC. Encoded protein: CASNRGNEQFF. The whole variable domain, filled in from reference TRBV7-8 and TRBJ2-1, reads GAGVSQSPRYKVAKRGQDVALRCDPISGHVSLFWYQQALGQGPEFLTYFQNEAQLDKSGLPSDRFFAERPEGSVSTLKIQRTQQEDSAVYLCASNRGNEQFFGPGTRLTVL.

The chain recombines TRBV6-1 with TRBJ2-1; TRBD2 is a possible D gene (5 bases). CDR3 size: 14 residues. Germline loops: CDR1 MNHNS, CDR2 SASEGT. The germline V and J ends were trimmed by 4 bases and 4 bases, with 11 bases remaining between them. CDR3 in DNA: TGTGCCAGCAGTGGAGGCGGGTCTTACAATGAGCAGTTCTTC. It encodes CASSGGGSYNEQFF.

The rearrangement links TRBV7-3 to TRBJ2-7; D uncertain. The V and J ends lost 2 bases and 4 bases respectively, with 9 bases between them. Germline CDR1 SGHTA, CDR2 FQGTGA. The CDR3 is 13 residues long. CDR3 bases: TGTGCCAGCAGCTTATCGGGCAGGTACGAGCAGTACTTC. This codes for CASSLSGRYEQYF.

The CDR3 DNA follows: TGTGCCAGCAGTTACGCAGGACACCCTCAGGAAGGCTACACCTTC. Protein sequence: CASSYAGHPQEGYTF. The genes are TRBV6-5 and TRBJ1-2; TRBD1 is a possible D gene (5 bases). This CDR3 region has 15 residues. Germline V gene data show CDR1 as MNHEY and CDR2 as SVGAGI. With 2 bases removed from V and 8 bases from J, the gap between germline ends came to 18 bases.

J is TRBJ1-1 and V is TRBV6-5, with 7 bases matching TRBD1. The length of the CDR3 is 14 residues. Germline CDR1 is MNHEY and CDR2 is SVGAGI. V lost 7 bases and J lost 5; bases outside the gene matches: 10. The CDR3 is CASKKRQGRTEAFF. The CDR3 region has the DNA TGTGCCAGCAAGAAGCGACAGGGTAGGACTGAAGCTTTCTTT.

V and J are TRBV7-2 and TRBJ1-2; D is uncertain. The length of the CDR3 is 14 residues. Germline V CDR1 and CDR2: SGHTA, FQGNSA. V gave up 8 bases and J gave up 0 bases, with 13 bases separating them. The CDR3, as DNA: TGTGCCAGCCCCCCGACCGTCTCTAACTATGGCTACACCTTC. The encoded protein is CASPPTVSNYGYTF.

This clone appeared a few times. This chain joins TRBV6-6 and TRBJ1-2; a weak D match, TRBD1 (6 bases). Trimming took 6 bases from V and 4 from J, leaving 12 bases between them. Germline lookup yields CDR1 MNHNY and CDR2 SVGAGI (reference sequence). There are 13 residues in the CDR3. The CDR3 protein is CASSQDRIYGYTF. For the CDR3, the DNA is TGTGCCAGCAGCCAGGACAGAATCTATGGCTACACCTTC.

This rearrangement joins TRBV2 to TRBJ1-1, with 7 bases fitting TRBD1. The V gene end was trimmed by 6 bases and the J gene end by 0 bases; junction bases not matched to a gene: 7. Germline V gene data show CDR1 as SNHLY and CDR2 as FYNNEI. The length of the CDR3 is 15 residues. The CDR3 is CASSAQGGMNTEAFF. CDR3 in DNA: TGTGCCAGCAGCGCCCAGGGGGGAATGAACACTGAAGCTTTCTTT.

This sequence joins TRBV5-1 and TRBJ2-3; D call uncertain. Germline CDR1 SGHRS, CDR2 YFSETQ. The length of the CDR3 is 14 residues. Deletions cut 0 bases from V and 10 bases from J, with 15 bases between. The CDR3 spells CASSLDLQRGPQYF. CDR3 DNA sequence: TGCGCCAGCAGCTTGGACTTGCAGCGTGGTCCGCAGTATTTT.

V usage is TRBV6-1 and J usage is TRBJ2-3; D gene ambiguous. The germline CDR1 and CDR2 sequences are MNHNS and SASEGT. The CDR3 loop spans 13 amino acids. Trimming removed 6 bases at V and 3 bases at J, with 10 bases between. Written as DNA, the CDR3 is TGTGCCAGCAGAAGTGCTTGGACAGATACGCAGTATTTT. Its translation: CASRSAWTDTQYF.

The J gene is TRBJ1-2, the V gene TRBV25-1, with D tentatively TRBD1 (6 bases). The germline V gene encodes CDR1 MGHDK and CDR2 SYGVNS. CDR3 length equals 16 residues. V was cut by 6 bases and J by 4 bases, with 21 bases left in between. The CDR3 reads CASSPTLGQPLYGYTF. Here the CDR3 DNA reads TGTGCCAGCAGCCCCACGTTGGGACAACCGCTCTATGGCTACACCTTC.

In the case of this clone: Other DNA sequences in the sample encode the same CDR3. The V and J genes are TRBV15 and TRBJ1-6; D is uncertain. This CDR3 spans 17 amino acids. CDR1 and CDR2 from the germline V gene are LNHNV and YYDKDF (reference sequence). V lost 0 bases to trimming and J lost 0 bases, with 9 bases between them. The CDR3: CATSRDPSSSYNSPLHF. In DNA, the CDR3 is TGTGCCACCAGCAGAGATCCTAGTAGCTCCTATAATTCACCCCTCCACTTT.

This chain uses TRBV2 with TRBJ2-1, with D hard to call. Trimming removed 7 bases at V and 5 bases at J, with 12 bases between. The CDR3 covers 13 residues. Germline CDR1 SNHLY, CDR2 FYNNEI. The CDR3 sequence is CASIFSFNNEQFF. The CDR3 nucleotides read TGTGCCAGCATTTTTTCGTTTAACAATGAGCAGTTCTTC. Supplemented by reference TRBV2 and TRBJ2-1, the full variable domain reads EPEVTQTPSHQVTQMGQEVILRCVPISNHLYFYWYRQILGQKVEFLVSFYNNEISEKSEIFDDQFSVERPDGSNFTLKIRSTKLEDSAMYFCASIFSFNNEQFFGPGTRLTVL.

The V gene is TRBV7-3, the J gene TRBJ2-1; no clear D. Germline CDR1 is SGHTA and CDR2 is FQGTGA. Trimming left V 3 bases short and J 7 bases short, with 7 bases between. The CDR3 covers 12 residues. The CDR3 protein is CASSFVGNEQFF. CDR3 bases: TGTGCCAGCAGCTTCGTTGGAAATGAGCAGTTCTTC.

The gene calls are TRBV5-4 and TRBJ2-3; weak D call: TRBD2 (5 bases). The germline gives CDR1 SGHNT, CDR2 YYREEE (reference sequence). CDR3 length: 13 amino acids. V was clipped by 1 base and J by 6 bases, with 9 bases between them. The CDR3 region has the DNA TGTGCCAGCAGCTTGTGGCAGCGGGATACGCAGTATTTT. This translates into CASSLWQRDTQYF.

This chain joins TRBV4-2 and TRBJ2-7; possibly TRBD1 for D (6 bases). V gave up 0 bases and J gave up 4 bases, with 13 bases separating them. Germline CDR1 LGHNA, CDR2 YNFKEQ. This CDR3 has 15 residues. The CDR3 reads CASSQDLDRFYEQYF. CDR3 coding DNA: TGTGCCAGCAGCCAAGATCTCGACAGGTTTTACGAGCAGTACTTC.

This clone was counted a few times. This chain uses TRBV28 with TRBJ2-6; 9 nucleotides agree with TRBD2. In germline, CDR1 is MDHEN, CDR2 SYDVKM. The CDR3 sequence is 15 residues long. The V segment lost 11 bases and the J segment 0 bases; nucleotides outside the gene matches: 5. Here the CDR3 DNA reads TGTGCCGGCGGGGGGGAGGTCTCTGGGGCCAACGTCCTGACTTTC. This sequence encodes CAGGGEVSGANVLTF.